This T cell receptor beta chain was identified during a study of radiotherapy plus CTLA-4 blockade in lung cancer (dated by TCRdb to 2016 to 2019). Broadly, across the study: Objective responses were observed in 18% of enrolled patients, and disease control was achieved in less than 40%. The research as a whole found: After treatment with radiotherapy and ipilimumab, TCR clones that came from tumors expanded in the peripheral blood. The strongest predictors of response were reported to be early dynamic shifts in blood T cell clones along with a rise in serum interferon-beta following radiation.

Note on this clone: Its antigen is still unknown. No qualities accompany the bases; no much larger clone lies one base away.

The study tested focal radiation therapy combined with CTLA-4 blockade (ipilimumab) in patients with chemo-refractory metastatic non-small-cell lung cancer. At the junction V is shortened by 5 bases and J by 0 bases, with 11 bases in between. Per the germline V gene, SGHTA is the CDR1 and FQGNSA is the CDR2. Including the terminal cysteine and phenylalanine, the CDR3 comprises 15 residues. The read is trimmed to its CDR3 DNA, 45 bases read in frame from base 1. The library came from the immunoSEQ multiplex PCR assay. TCRdb stores this immuneACCESS table with in-frame sequences only. Part of the clones is absent; in the studies checked, under half of the shortfall reflects unresolved V genes, and no reason is known for the rest. Present in this sample are approximately 46,000 clones, roughly 85% of which were seen just once. The ten most abundant clones make up 28% of the sample.

The chain joins TRBV7-2 to TRBJ1-3, with the D gene not clear enough to name. Sequenced here: peripheral blood, sampled from a patient treated with radiotherapy plus ipilimumab. The TCR sequence derives from a human donor with non-small cell lung cancer whose response to radiotherapy plus ipilimumab could not be evaluated. CDR3 region: CASSPGEGSGNTIYF. In nucleotide form, the sequence is TGTGCCAGCAGCCCGGGCGAGGGCTCTGGAAACACCATATATTTT. Here the CDR3 is joined to the reference TRBV7-2 and TRBJ1-3 genes, and the full variable domain is: GAGVSQSPSNKVTEKGKDVELRCDPISGHTALYWYRQSLGQGLEFLIYFQGNSAPDKSGLPSDRFSAERTGGSVSTLTIQRTQQEDSAVYLCASSPGEGSGNTIYFGEGSWLTVV.